This section outlines one T cell receptor beta chain sequence together with its context. The method was immunoSEQ multiplex PCR; TCRdb's version includes in-frame clones alone and lacks a portion of them. The sample includes around 97,000 clones, roughly 93% of them seen just once. The CDR3 sequence is 11 residues long. V gave up 5 bases and J gave up 6 bases, with 11 bases separating them. Germline V gene lookup returns CDR1 DFQATT and CDR2 SNEGSKA (reference sequence). This specimen belongs to a study of T cell changes during pregnancy in multiple sclerosis. Specimen: peripheral blood, collected after pregnancy. This chain joins TRBV20-1 and TRBJ2-7; the D gene is possibly TRBD2 (6 bases). The source of this sequence is a female donor with multiple sclerosis, enrolled in a pregnancy study. The CDR3: CSARLVGEQYF. The CDR3 DNA reads TGCAGTGCTCGACTAGTAGGCGAGCAGTACTTC.